A selection of T cell receptor beta chains follows, all from one sample in a study of tumor-infiltrating lymphocytes in primary liver carcinoma. A single record per CDR3 protein comes from TCRdb applying MiXCR to the multiplex PCR reads. The table lists about 33,000 distinct CDR3 sequences, 76% of them singletons. The material sequenced was liver tumor tissue from sampling region 5. These receptors originate from a man aged 35 to 55 with primary liver carcinoma and hepatitis B virus infection. Each CDR3 is given with its conserved first and last residue. A D gene is named only where the DNA matches it firmly. The size entry is marked missing in some rows and otherwise reads once, few, many or a size class.

j_call clone_size d_call v_call cdr3_nt cdr3_aa
TRBJ1-5 medium-sized TRBD1 TRBV6-5 TGTGCCAGCAGCTGGGACAGGGACGATCAGCCCCAGCATTTT CASSWDRDDQPQHF
TRBJ2-7 NA TRBD1 TRBV11-2 TGTGCCAGCAGCTCTCGGACAGGGGAGTACGAGCACTACTTC CASSSRTGEYEHYF
TRBJ1-1 NA NA TRBV6-2/TRBV6-3 TGTGCCACCAGTTACCCAGAGCTGAACACTGAAGCTCCCTTT CATSYPELNTEAPF
TRBJ2-1 NA NA TRBV5-1 TGCAACAGCAGCACTGGGGACCCGGACAATGAGCAGTTCTTC CNSSTGDPDNEQFF
TRBJ2-1 NA NA TRBV5-1 TGCGCCAGCAGCACTGGGGACCCGGACAGTGAGCAGTTATTC CASSTGDPDSEQLF
TRBJ2-1 once NA TRBV6-4 TGTGCCAACAGTGAACATGGGAGTGAAGATGAGCAGTTCTTC CANSEHGSEDEQFF
TRBJ2-3 NA NA TRBV30 TGTGCCTGGAAGGGCACAGGTACGCAGTATTTT CAWKGTGTQYF
TRBJ1-4 NA NA TRBV11-2 TGTGCCGCCAGTAAGACTCCAGGAGGAACAAATGAAAAACTGCTTTTT CAASKTPGGTNEKLLF
TRBJ2-7 NA TRBD2 TRBV5-4 TGTGACAGCAATGGAGGCCTAGCGGGATCCTACGAGCAGTACTTC CDSNGGLAGSYEQYF
TRBJ2-1 NA NA TRBV11-2 TGTGCCAGCAGCTTAACGATCAGGGGGGGTACCTACAATGAGCGGTTCTTC CASSLTIRGGTYNERFF
TRBJ2-1 NA NA TRBV4-1 TGCGCCAGAAGCCCGCTCGGTAACTACAACAATGAGCAGTCCTTC CARSPLGNYNNEQSF
TRBJ2-6 NA TRBD1 TRBV11-2 TGTGCCAGCGGCTCAGGGACAGGGCCTGGGGCCAACGTCCCGACTTTC CASGSGTGPGANVPTF
TRBJ2-1 NA TRBD2 TRBV6-1 TGTGCCAGCAGTGAACTCTCTAGCGGGAGTGATGAGCGGTACTTC CASSELSSGSDERYF
TRBJ2-7 NA NA TRBV11-2 TGTGCCGGCATCCCAGCATACGAGCAGTACTTC CAGIPAYEQYF
TRBJ2-7 NA TRBD2 TRBV10-3 TGTACCATCACCAAACGGTCAGGACTAGCGGGAGGGCTCTCCTACGAGCAGTACTTC CTITKRSGLAGGLSYEQYF
TRBJ2-5 NA TRBD1 TRBV11-2 TGTGCCAGCAGCTTAACAGCAGGGGGCTCGGGGGTGACACAATACTTC CASSLTAGGSGVTQYF
TRBJ2-3 NA NA TRBV29-1 TGCAGCGTTGCCGGGCCCGCAACGCAGTATTTT CSVAGPATQYF
TRBJ1-6 NA NA TRBV4-3 TGCGCCAGCAGCCAAGATTGGAATTCACCCCTCCACTTT CASSQDWNSPLHF
TRBJ2-2 NA NA TRBV10-3 TGTGTCATCACCCCGAGCCCTCCGGCGCAGAACATCGGGGAGCTGTTTTTT CVITPSPPAQNIGELFF
TRBJ2-1 NA NA TRBV4-1 TGCGCCAGCAGCCAAGAATGGGGACCGTACAATGAGCGGTTCTTC CASSQEWGPYNERFF
TRBJ2-7 few NA TRBV5-1 TGCGCCAGCAGCTTGGCTCCGGGACCACCTTCCTACGAGCAGTACTTC CASSLAPGPPSYEQYF
TRBJ2-5 NA NA TRBV29-1 TGCAGCATTCCAGGACATGGGCAAGAGACCCAGTACTTC CSIPGHGQETQYF
TRBJ1-2 NA NA TRBV10-2 TGCGCCAGCAGTGAGGGCTTAGTATCGGGGGGTAGCCGAAGATTTGGTTATGGCTACACCTTC CASSEGLVSGGSRRFGYGYTF
TRBJ2-2 NA NA TRBV12-3/TRBV12-4 TGTGCCAGCAGCCATTCTGACGGGGAGCTGTTTTTT CASSHSDGELFF
TRBJ2-1 NA NA TRBV11-2 TGTGCCAGCAGCTTAGAGCTCTTAGAGGGAATGAATGAGCCGTTCTTC CASSLELLEGMNEPFF
TRBJ2-2 NA NA TRBV11-2 TGTGCCAGCAGCTTTGCGGAATCGAGCACCTGGGAGCTGTTTTTT CASSFAESSTWELFF
TRBJ2-1 NA TRBD1 TRBV12-3/TRBV12-4 TGTGCCTGCAGTACTCGGACAGGAGTCTCCTACAGTGAGCAGTTCTTC CACSTRTGVSYSEQFF
TRBJ2-2 NA NA TRBV6-2/TRBV6-3 TGTGTCAGCAGTTACGCAGTTAACACCAGGGAGCTGTTTTTT CVSSYAVNTRELFF
TRBJ1-1 NA NA TRBV5-6 TGTGCCAGCGGCGTATGGAGGACTGAAGCTTTCTTT CASGVWRTEAFF
TRBJ1-2 many TRBD1 TRBV5-5 TGTGCCAGCAGCTTGGATCCTCCCCACATTACAGGGGGTGGGTATGGCTACACCTTC CASSLDPPHITGGGYGYTF
TRBJ1-5 many NA TRBV28 TGTGCCAGCAGTCAATTTAGTAGTTTTATTAGCAATCAGCCCCAGCATTTT CASSQFSSFISNQPQHF
TRBJ2-3 NA NA TRBV5-5 TGTGCCAGCAGCCTATGGGGTCGGGGCACAGATACGCAGTATTTT CASSLWGRGTDTQYF
TRBJ2-7 NA TRBD2 TRBV4-2 TGTGACAGCAGCCACGGGACTAGCGGAGCCGGCGAGCAGCACTTC CDSSHGTSGAGEQHF
TRBJ2-5 NA TRBD2 TRBV6-2/TRBV6-3 TGTGCCGGCAATTCAACTAGCGGGAGGTTGGGAGAGACCCAGTACTTC CAGNSTSGRLGETQYF
TRBJ1-2 NA NA TRBV6-5 TGTGCCAGCACCCCCCACAGCAACCATGGCTATACCTTC CASTPHSNHGYTF
TRBJ1-6 NA NA TRBV12-3/TRBV12-4 TGTGCCAGCAGTTTAAAGAATTTAGCCCCCCACTTT CASSLKNLAPHF
TRBJ2-2 NA NA TRBV28 TGTGCCAGCAGAGGGGCAGGGAAGTCCGGGGAGCTGTTTTTT CASRGAGKSGELFF
TRBJ2-7 NA TRBD2 TRBV12-3/TRBV12-4 TGTGCCGGCAGCCGCGAAGTGGTAGCGGGAGTTGAGCAGTACTTC CAGSREVVAGVEQYF
TRBJ2-1 few TRBD1 TRBV7-2 TGTGCCAGCAGCTTCCACGGGACAGGCAATGAGCAGTTCTTC CASSFHGTGNEQFF
TRBJ2-1 NA NA TRBV4-1 TGCGCCAGCAGTCAATGGCTAGCCGAAAGCTCCTACAATGAGCAGTTCTTC CASSQWLAESSYNEQFF
TRBJ1-2 NA NA TRBV12-3/TRBV12-4 TGTGTCAGCAGTGTTCGTGGGAGTAGCTATGGCTACACCTTC CVSSVRGSSYGYTF
TRBJ1-3 NA NA TRBV6-2/TRBV6-3 TGTGCTAGCAATTACTGGGGACCGTGGTCGGACACCATATATTTT CASNYWGPWSDTIYF
TRBJ2-2 NA NA TRBV4-1 TGCGCCAGCAGCCAAGATGATAACACCGGGGAGCAGCTTTTT CASSQDDNTGEQLF
TRBJ1-3 NA NA TRBV12-3/TRBV12-4 TGTGCCACCACTCTAGGGGGAAACACCGTATATTTT CATTLGGNTVYF
TRBJ2-2 NA TRBD2 TRBV6-2/TRBV6-3 TGTGTCAGCACCCAACAACTAGCGGGAGGGCCCGGGGAGCTGTTTTTT CVSTQQLAGGPGELFF
TRBJ2-1 NA TRBD2 TRBV10-3 TGTACCATCAGTGATTCCCCCCTCGTGGCGGGAGGCTCGCATGAGCAGTTCTTC CTISDSPLVAGGSHEQFF
TRBJ2-5 many TRBD2 TRBV6-2/TRBV6-3 TGTGCCAGCAGTTCAAAAGTAGCGGGAGGGCCGGGTGAGACCCAGTACTTC CASSSKVAGGPGETQYF
TRBJ2-7 NA TRBD2 TRBV6-1 TGTGCCATCAATCAGGCGGGAGTTGGGCAAGAGCAGTACTTC CAINQAGVGQEQYF
TRBJ1-6 NA TRBD1 TRBV5-6 TGTGCCAGCACCCTCAGGGACAGGGCTTCATCCCTCCACTTT CASTLRDRASSLHF
TRBJ1-5 medium-sized NA TRBV6-2/TRBV6-3 TGTGCCAGCAGTTACTCGGCAGCAATGCAGCCCCAGCATTTT CASSYSAAMQPQHF